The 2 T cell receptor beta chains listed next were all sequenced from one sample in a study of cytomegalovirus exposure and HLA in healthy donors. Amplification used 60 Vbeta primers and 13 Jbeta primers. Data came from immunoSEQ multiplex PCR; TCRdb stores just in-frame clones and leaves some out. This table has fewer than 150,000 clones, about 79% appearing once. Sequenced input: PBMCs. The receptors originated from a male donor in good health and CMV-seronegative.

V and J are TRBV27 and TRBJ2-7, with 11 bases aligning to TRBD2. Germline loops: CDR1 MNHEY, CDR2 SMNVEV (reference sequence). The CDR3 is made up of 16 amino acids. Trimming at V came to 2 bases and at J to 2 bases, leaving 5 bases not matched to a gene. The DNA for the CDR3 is TGTGCCAGCAGTTTACTAGCGGGAGGTATTACCTACGAGCAGTACTTC. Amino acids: CASSLLAGGITYEQYF.

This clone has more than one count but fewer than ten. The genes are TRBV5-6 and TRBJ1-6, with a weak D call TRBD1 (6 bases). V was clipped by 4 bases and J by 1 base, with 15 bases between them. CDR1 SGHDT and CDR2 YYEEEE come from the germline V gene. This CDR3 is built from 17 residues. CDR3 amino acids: CASSPVEGGSYNSPLHF. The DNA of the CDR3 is TGTGCCAGCAGCCCCGTGGAAGGGGGATCCTATAATTCACCCCTCCACTTT.